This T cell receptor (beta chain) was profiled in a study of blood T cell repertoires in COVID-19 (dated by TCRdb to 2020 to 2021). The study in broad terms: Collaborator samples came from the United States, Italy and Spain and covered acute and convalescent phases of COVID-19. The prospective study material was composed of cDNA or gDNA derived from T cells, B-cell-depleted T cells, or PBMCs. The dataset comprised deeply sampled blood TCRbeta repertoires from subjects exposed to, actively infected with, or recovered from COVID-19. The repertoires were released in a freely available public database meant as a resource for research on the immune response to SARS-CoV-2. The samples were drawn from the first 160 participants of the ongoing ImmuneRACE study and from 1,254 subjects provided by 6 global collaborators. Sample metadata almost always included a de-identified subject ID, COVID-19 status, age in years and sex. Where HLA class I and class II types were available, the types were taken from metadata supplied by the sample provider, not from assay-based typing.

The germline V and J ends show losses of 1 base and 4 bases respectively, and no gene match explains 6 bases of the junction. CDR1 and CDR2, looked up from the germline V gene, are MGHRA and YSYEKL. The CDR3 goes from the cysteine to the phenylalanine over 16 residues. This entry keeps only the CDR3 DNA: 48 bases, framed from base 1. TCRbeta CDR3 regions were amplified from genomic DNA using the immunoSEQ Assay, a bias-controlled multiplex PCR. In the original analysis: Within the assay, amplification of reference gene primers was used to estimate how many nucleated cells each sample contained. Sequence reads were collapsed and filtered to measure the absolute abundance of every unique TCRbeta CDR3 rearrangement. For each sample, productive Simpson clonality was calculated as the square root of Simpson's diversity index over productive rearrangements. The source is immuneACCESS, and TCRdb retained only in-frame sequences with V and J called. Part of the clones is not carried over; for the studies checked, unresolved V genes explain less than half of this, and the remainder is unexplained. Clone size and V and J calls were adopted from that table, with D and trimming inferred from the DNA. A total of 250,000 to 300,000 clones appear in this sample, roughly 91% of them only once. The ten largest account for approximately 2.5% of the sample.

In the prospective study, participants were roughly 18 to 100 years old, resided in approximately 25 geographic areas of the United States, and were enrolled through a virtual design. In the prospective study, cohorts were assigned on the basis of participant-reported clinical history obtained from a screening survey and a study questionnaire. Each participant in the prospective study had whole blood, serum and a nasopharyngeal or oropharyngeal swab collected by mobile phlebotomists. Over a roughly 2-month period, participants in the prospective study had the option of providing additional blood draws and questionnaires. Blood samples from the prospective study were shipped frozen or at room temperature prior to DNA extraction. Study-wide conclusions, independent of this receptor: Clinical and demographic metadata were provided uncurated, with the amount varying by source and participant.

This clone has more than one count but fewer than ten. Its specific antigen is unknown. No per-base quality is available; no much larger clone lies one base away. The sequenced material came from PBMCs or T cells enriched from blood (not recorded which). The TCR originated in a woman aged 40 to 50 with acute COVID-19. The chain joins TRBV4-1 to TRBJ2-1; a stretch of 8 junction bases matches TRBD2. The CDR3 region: CASSQGWAGGYNEQFF. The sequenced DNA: TGCGCCAGCAGCCAAGGGTGGGCGGGAGGTTACAATGAGCAGTTCTTC.